This T cell receptor beta chain was recovered during a study of blood T cells in healthy people across ages (dated by TCRdb to between 2014 and 2017). Study-level background: In model experiments, template switching captured roughly one uniquely barcoded TCR beta cDNA molecule for every two T cells. Donors were grouped into four age groups: young (average approximately 15 years), middle-aged (roughly 37), aged (around 62) and long-lived (around 80). To avoid experimental bias, donors of different ages were randomly spread across the sequencing lanes. To track age-related changes in TCR beta repertoire diversity, the study relied on deep sequencing normalized with unique cDNA molecular identifiers. The study analyzed two additional independent replicas of 1 million unique cDNA reads from the same blood draw for two donors, one aged 18 to 30 and one aged 80 or older.

Spanning cysteine to phenylalanine, the CDR3 consists of 14 amino acids. Here the CDR3 DNA is all that survives: 42 bases in frame from base 1. Between the V and J ends, shortened by 5 bases and 4 bases respectively, the junction contains 14 bases. CDR1 and CDR2 (MNHEY, SVGEGT) derive from the germline V gene. Library method: 5' RACE. The instrument given in TCRdb is Illumina HiSeq 2500. The second PCR ran for roughly 7 to 12 cycles and used a J-beta primer mix along with a sample-barcoded 5' primer. A template-switch 5' adaptor carrying 12 random nucleotides introduced a unique molecular identifier onto each TCR beta cDNA molecule. Each sample yielded at least 3 million CDR3-containing paired-end reads. First-strand cDNA synthesis was performed from all RNA using the Mint cDNA synthesis kit, with priming by a TRBC-specific oligonucleotide. All cDNA was treated with uracil-DNA glycosylase and then went through a first 18-cycle PCR with the universal primers M1SS and BC2_uni_R. Per the original workflow: For normalization, 1 million high-quality reads, each with a distinct molecular identifier, were randomly selected from each sample. Reads with shared molecular identifiers were discarded instead of being binned into consensus sequences. MiTCR, with a Q25 quality threshold and the strictest error-elimination algorithm, was used for CDR3 identification, clonotype clustering and error correction. Lower-bound total TCR beta diversity was estimated with a nonparametric unseen species model using Euler transformation. Clones were called with MiXCR by TCRdb after fastp trimmed the public reads at Q25, and only in-frame beta chains were retained. Identical CDR3 proteins give one entry, which carries the most common genes and DNA. The V and J calls, along with clone size, are taken from TCRdb and not from the paper's own processing. The sample table shows around 870,000 distinct CDR3 sequences, and 29% are seen once. In total, the top ten clones hold roughly 17% of the sample.

The donors were about 40 Caucasian individuals from Russia, aged roughly 6 to 100 years, who were systemically healthy. Each donor gave around 9.9 milliliters of peripheral blood, collected into EDTA-treated Vacutainer tubes. Ficoll-Paque density-gradient centrifugation was used to isolate PBMCs, with at least 6.5 million per sample. Trizol reagent was used to extract total RNA from PBMCs, with at least 5 micrograms per sample. For every donor, an aliquot of PBMCs went through flow cytometry to measure the percentages of naive CD45RAhigh/CD27high T cells. Results the study describes overall, beyond this receptor: Total diversity estimates from one million sequenced T cells were considered lower bounds and underestimates. Observed TCR beta diversity correlated strongly with the percentage of naive T cells measured by flow cytometry. Compared with the aged group, more naive CD4+ T cells, fewer expanded clones and increased TCR diversity were shown by the long-lived group, suggesting age selection. Since profiling was done on bulk unsorted PBMCs, naive and antigen-experienced compartments could not be conclusively compared. As age increased, observed TCR beta diversity per million T cells dropped in a roughly linear way, and a significant reduction was already evident by age 40. The CMV infection status of donors was not known, potentially confounding age-related changes in expanded clonotypes.

A note on this clonotype: The clone's antigen remains unknown. A much larger clone differs from this one at a single base, so this may be a read error.

This receptor was taken from a woman aged 80 or over in good health. The sequenced sample was blood. The chain is encoded by TRBV6-2 or TRBV6-3 joined to TRBJ2-5; there is no confident call for the D gene. The CDR3 has the sequence CASSQNGVRETQYF. At the DNA level, the sequence is TGTGCCAGCAGTCAGAATGGCGTCCGAGAGACCCAGTACTTC.